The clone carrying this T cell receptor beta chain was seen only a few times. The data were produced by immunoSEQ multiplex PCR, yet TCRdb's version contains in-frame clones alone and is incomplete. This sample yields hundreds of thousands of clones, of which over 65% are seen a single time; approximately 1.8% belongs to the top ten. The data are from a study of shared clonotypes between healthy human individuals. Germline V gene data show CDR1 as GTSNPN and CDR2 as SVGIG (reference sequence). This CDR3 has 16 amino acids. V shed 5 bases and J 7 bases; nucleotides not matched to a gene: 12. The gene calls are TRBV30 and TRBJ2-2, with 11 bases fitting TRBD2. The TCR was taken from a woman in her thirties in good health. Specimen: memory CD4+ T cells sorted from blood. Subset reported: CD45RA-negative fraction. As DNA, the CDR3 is TGTGCCTGGCGGCAGGGAGTAGCGGGAGGGCTCGGGGAGCTGTTTTTT. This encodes CAWRQGVAGGLGELFF.